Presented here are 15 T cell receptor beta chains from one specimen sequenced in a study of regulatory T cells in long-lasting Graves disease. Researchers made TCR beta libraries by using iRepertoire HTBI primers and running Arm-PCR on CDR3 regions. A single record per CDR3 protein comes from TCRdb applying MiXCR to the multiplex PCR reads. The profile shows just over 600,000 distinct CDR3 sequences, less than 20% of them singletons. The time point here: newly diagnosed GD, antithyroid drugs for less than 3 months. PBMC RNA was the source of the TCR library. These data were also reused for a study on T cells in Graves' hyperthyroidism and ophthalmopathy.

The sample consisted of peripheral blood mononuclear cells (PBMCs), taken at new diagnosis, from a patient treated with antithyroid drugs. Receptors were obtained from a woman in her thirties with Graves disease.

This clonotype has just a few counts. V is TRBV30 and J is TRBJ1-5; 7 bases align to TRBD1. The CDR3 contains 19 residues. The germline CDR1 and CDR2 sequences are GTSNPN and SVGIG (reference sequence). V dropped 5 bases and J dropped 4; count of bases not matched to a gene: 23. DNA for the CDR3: TGTGCCTGGGGAGGGGGACAGTTTCCAGCGGAGAGGAGAAATCAGCCCCAGCATTTT. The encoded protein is CAWGGGQFPAERRNQPQHF.

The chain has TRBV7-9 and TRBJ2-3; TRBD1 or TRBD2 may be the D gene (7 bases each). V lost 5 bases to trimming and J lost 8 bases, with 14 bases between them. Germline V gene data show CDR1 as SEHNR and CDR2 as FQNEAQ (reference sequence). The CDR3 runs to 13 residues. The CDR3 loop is CASSPGGGSTQYF. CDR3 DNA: TGTGCCAGCAGCCCAGGGGGAGGGAGTACGCAGTATTTT.

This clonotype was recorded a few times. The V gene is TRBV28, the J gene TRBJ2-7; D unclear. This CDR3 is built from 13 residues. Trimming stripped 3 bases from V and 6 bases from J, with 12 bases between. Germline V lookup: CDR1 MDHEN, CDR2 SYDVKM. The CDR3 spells CASSFGRVGEQYF. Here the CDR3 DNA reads TGTGCCAGCAGTTTTGGCAGAGTGGGCGAGCAGTACTTC.

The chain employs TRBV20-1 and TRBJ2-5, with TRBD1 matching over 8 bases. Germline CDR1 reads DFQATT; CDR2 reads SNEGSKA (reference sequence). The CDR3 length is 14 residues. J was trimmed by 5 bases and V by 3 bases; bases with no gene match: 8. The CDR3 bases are TGCAGTGCTAGCCCCGGACAGGGTGGGGAGACCCAGTACTTC. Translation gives CSASPGQGGETQYF.

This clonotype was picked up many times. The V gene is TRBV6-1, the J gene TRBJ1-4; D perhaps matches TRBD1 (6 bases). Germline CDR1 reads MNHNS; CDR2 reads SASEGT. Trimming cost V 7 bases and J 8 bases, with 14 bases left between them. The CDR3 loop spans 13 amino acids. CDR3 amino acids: CASTAGTLEKLFF. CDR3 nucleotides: TGTGCCAGCACTGCCGGGACACTCGAAAAACTGTTTTTT.

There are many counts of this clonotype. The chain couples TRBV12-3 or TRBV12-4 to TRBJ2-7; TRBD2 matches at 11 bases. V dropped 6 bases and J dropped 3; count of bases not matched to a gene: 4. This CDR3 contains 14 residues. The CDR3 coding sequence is TGTGCCAGCAGCCCCCTAGCGGGAGGCTACGAGCAGTACTTC. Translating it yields CASSPLAGGYEQYF.

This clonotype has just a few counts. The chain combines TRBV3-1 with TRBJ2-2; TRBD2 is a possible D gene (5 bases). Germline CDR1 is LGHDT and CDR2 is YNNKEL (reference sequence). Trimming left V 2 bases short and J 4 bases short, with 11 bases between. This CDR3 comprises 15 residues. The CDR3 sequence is CASSQRGQRTGELFF. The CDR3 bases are TGTGCCAGCAGCCAACGCGGGCAGCGCACCGGGGAGCTGTTTTTT. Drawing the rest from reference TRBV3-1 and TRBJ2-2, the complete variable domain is DTAVSQTPKYLVTQMGNDKSIKCEQNLGHDTMYWYKQDSKKFLKIMFSYNNKELIINETVPNRFSPKSPDKAHLNLHINSLELGDSAVYFCASSQRGQRTGELFFGEGSRLTVL.

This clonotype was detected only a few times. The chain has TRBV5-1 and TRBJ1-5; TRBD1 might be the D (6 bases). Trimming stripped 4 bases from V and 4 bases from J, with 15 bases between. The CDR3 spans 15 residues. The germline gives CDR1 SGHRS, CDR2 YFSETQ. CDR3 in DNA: TGCGCCAGCAGCCGGGCGGGACAACAGAATCAGCCCCAGCATTTT. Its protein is CASSRAGQQNQPQHF.

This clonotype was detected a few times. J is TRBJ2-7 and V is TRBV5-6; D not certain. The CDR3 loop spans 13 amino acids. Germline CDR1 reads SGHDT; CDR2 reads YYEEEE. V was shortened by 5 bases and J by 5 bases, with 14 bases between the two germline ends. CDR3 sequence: CASSRWALDEQYF. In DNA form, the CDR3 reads TGTGCCAGCAGTCGCTGGGCTCTGGACGAGCAGTACTTC.

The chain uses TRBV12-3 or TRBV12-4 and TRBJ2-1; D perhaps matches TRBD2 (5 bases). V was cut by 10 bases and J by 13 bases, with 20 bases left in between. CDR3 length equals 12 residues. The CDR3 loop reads CATEEYGIYQFF. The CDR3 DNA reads TGTGCCACCGAGGAATACGGGATTTATCAGTTCTTC.

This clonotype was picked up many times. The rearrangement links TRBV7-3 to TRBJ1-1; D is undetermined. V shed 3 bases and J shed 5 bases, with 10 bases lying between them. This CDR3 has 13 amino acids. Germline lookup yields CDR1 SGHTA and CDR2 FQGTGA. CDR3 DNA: TGTGCCAGCAGCTTTGCACAGTCTACTGAAGCTTTCTTT. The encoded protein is CASSFAQSTEAFF.

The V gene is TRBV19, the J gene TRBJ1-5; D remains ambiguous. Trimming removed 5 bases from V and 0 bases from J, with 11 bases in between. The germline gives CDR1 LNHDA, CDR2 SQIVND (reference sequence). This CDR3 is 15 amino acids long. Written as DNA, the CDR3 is TGTGCCAGTAGTTTCACAGAATATAGCAATCAGCCCCAGCATTTT. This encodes CASSFTEYSNQPQHF.

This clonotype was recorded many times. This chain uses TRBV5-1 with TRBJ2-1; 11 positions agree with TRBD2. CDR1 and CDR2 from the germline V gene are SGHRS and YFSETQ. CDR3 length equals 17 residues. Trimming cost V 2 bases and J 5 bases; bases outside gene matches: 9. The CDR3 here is CASSLIGTSGANNEQFF. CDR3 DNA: TGCGCCAGCAGCTTAATTGGGACTAGCGGAGCTAACAATGAGCAGTTCTTC.

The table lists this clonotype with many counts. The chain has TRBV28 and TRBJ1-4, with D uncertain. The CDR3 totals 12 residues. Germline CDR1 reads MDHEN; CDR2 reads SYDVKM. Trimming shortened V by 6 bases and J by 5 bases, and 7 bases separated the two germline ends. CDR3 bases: TGTGCCAGCAGCTCATTAAATGAAAAACTGTTTTTT. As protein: CASSSLNEKLFF. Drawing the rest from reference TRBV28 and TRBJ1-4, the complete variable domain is DVKVTQSSRYLVKRTGEKVFLECVQDMDHENMFWYRQDPGLGLRLIYFSYDVKMKEKGDIPEGYSVSREKKERFSLILESASTNQTSMYLCASSSLNEKLFFGSGTQLSVL.

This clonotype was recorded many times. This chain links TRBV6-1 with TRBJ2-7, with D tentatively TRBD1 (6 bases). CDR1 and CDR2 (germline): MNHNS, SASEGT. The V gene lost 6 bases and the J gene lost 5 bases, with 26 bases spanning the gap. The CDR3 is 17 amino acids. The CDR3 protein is CASRGDTGGEFRNEQYF. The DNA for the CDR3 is TGTGCCAGCAGGGGGGACACCGGTGGAGAGTTTCGGAACGAGCAGTACTTC.